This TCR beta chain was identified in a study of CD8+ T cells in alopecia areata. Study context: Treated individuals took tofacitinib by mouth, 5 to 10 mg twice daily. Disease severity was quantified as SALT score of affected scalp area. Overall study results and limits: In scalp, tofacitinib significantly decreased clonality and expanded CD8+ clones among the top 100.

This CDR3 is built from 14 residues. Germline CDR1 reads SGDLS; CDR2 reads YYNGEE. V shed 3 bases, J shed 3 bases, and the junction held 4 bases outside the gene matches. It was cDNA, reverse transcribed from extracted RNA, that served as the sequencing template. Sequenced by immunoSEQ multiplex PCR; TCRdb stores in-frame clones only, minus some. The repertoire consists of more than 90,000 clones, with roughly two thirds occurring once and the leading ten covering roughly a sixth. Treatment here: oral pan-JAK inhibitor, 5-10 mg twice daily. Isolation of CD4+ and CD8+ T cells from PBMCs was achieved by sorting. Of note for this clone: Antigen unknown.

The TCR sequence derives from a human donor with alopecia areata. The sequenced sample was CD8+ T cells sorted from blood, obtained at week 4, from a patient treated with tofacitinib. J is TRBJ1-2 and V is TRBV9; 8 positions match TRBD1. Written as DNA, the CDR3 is TGTGCCAGCAGCGGACGACAGGGGTACTATGGCTACACCTTC. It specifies CASSGRQGYYGYTF.